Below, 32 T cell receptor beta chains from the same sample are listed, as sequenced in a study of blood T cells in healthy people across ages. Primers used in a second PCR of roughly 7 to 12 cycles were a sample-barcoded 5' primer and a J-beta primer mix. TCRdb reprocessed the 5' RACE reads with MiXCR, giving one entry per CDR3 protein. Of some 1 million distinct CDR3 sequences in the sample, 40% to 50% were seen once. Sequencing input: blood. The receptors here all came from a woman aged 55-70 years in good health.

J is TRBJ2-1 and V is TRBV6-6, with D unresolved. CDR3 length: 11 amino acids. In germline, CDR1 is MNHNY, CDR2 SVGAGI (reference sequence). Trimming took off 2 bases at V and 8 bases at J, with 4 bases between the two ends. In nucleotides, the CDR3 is TGTGCCAGCAGTTACCTGGATGAGCAGTTCTTC. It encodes CASSYLDEQFF.

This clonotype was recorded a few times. Here the CDR3 DNA reads TGCAGCGTTGAAGTTGGACAGAGCACAGATACGCAGTATTTT. Protein product: CSVEVGQSTDTQYF. The gene calls are TRBV29-1 and TRBJ2-3; D perhaps matches TRBD1 (6 bases). This CDR3 comprises 14 residues. CDR1 is SQVTM and CDR2 is ANQGSEA in the germline V gene. V lost 1 base, J lost 0 bases, and 8 bases lay in between.

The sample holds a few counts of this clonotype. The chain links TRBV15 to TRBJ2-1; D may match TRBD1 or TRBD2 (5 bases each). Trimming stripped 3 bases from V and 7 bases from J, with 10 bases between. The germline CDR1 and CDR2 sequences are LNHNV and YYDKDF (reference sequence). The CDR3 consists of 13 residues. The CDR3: CATSRGVENEQFF. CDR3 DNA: TGTGCCACCAGCAGGGGGGTAGAGAATGAGCAGTTCTTC.

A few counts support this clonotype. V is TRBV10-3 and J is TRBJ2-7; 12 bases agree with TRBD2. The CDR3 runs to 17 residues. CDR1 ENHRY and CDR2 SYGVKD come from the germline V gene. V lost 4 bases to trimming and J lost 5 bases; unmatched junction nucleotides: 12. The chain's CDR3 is CAISASALAGGDDEQYF. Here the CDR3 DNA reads TGTGCCATCAGTGCCTCCGCACTAGCGGGAGGCGACGACGAGCAGTACTTC.

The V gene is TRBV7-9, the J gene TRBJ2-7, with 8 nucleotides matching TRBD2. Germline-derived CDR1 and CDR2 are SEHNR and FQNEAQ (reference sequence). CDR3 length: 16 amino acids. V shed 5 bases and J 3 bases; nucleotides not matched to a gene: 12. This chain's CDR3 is CASSPGPAGVFYEQYF. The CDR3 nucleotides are TGTGCCAGCAGCCCCGGACCAGCGGGAGTTTTCTACGAGCAGTACTTC.

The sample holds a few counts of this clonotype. CDR3 protein: CASSLGVVGETQYF. CDR3 nucleotide sequence: TGTGCCAGCAGTTTAGGGGTGGTCGGGGAGACCCAGTACTTC. The genes are TRBV28 and TRBJ2-5; unclear D gene. CDR1 MDHEN and CDR2 SYDVKM come from the germline V gene. There are 14 residues in the CDR3. Trimming removed 2 bases at V and 5 bases at J, with 12 bases between.

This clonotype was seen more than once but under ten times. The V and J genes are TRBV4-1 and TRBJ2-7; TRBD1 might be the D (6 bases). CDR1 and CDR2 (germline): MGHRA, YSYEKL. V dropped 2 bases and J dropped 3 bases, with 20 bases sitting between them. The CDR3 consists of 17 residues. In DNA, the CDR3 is TGCGCCAGCAGCCAATCGACCACGGGACATTCATTCTACGAGCAGTACTTC. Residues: CASSQSTTGHSFYEQYF.

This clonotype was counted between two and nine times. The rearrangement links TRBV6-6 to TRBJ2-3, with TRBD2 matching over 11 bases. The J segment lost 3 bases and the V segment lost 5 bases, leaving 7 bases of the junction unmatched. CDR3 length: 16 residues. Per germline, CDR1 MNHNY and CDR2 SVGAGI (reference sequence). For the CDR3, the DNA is TGTGCCAGCAGTAAAGTAGCGGGAGGGCCTACAGATACGCAGTATTTT. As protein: CASSKVAGGPTDTQYF.

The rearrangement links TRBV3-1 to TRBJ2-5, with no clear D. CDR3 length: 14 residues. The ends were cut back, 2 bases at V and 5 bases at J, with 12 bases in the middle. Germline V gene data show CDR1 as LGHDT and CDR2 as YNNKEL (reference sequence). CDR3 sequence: CASSQQLLGETQYF. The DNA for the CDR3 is TGTGCCAGCAGCCAACAACTCCTAGGGGAGACCCAGTACTTC.

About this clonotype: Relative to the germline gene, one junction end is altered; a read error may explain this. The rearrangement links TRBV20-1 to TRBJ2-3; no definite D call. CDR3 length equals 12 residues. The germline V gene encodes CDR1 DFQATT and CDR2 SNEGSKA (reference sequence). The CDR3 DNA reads TGCTGTGCGCCATCCTCGGGTAATACGCAGTATTTT. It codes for CCAPSSGNTQYF.

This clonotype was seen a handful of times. In DNA form, the CDR3 reads TGTGCCAGCAGTGAAGCTAGGGCTAGCGGGAATGAGCAGTTCTTC. The encoded protein is CASSEARASGNEQFF. The genes are TRBV2 and TRBJ2-1; 8 positions match TRBD2. CDR1 is SNHLY and CDR2 is FYNNEI in the germline V gene. With V trimmed by 0 bases and J by 7 bases, 5 bases remained unmatched. This CDR3 comprises 15 residues.

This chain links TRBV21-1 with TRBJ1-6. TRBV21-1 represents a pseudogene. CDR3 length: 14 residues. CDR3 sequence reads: CASSKTPQNSPLHF. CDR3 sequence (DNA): TGTGCCAGCAGCAAGACACCACAAAATTCACCCCTCCACTTT.

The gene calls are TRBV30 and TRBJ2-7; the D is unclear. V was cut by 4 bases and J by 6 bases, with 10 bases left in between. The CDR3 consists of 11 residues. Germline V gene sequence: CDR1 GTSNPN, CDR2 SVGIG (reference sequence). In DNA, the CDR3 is TGTGCCTGGACTAACAAAGGCGAGCAGTACTTC. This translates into CAWTNKGEQYF.

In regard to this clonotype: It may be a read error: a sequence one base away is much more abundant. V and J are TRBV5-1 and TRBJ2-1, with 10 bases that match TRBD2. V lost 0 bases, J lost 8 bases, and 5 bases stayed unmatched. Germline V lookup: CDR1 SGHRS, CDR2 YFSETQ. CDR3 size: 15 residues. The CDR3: CASSLAAGGYDEQFF. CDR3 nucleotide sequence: TGCGCCAGCAGCTTGGCAGCGGGAGGGTACGATGAGCAGTTCTTC.

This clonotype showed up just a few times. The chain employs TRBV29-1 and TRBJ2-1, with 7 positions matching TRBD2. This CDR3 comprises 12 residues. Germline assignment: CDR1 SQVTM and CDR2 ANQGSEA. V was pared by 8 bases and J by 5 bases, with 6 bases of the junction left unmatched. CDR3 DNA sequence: TGCAGCCTCGTCCGGGGGGACAATGAGCAGTTCTTC. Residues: CSLVRGDNEQFF.

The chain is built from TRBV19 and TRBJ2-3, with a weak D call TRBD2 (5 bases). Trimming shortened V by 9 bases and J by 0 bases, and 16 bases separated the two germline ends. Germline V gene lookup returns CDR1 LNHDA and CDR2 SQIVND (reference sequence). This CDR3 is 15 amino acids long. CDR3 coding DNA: TGTGCCAGCCGGGAATACCAATCTAGCACAGATACGCAGTATTTT. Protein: CASREYQSSTDTQYF.

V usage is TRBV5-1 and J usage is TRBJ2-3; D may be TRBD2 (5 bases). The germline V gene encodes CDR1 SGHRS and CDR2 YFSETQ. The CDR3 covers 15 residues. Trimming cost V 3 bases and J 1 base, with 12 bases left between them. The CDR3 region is CASSWGGLGTDTQYF. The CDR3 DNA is TGCGCCAGCAGCTGGGGTGGACTGGGCACAGATACGCAGTATTTT. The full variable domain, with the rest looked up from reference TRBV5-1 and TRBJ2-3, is KAGVTQTPRYLIKTRGQQVTLSCSPISGHRSVSWYQQTPGQGLQFLFEYFSETQRNKGNFPGRFSGRQFSNSRSEMNVSTLELGDSALYLCASSWGGLGTDTQYFGPGTRLTVL.

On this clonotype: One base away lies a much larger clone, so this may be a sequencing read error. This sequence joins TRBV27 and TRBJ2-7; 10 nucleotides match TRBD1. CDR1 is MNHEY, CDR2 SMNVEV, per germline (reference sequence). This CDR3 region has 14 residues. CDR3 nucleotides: TGTGCCGGCAGCTCGACAGGGGGCACGGGCGAGCAGTACTTC. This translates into CAGSSTGGTGEQYF.

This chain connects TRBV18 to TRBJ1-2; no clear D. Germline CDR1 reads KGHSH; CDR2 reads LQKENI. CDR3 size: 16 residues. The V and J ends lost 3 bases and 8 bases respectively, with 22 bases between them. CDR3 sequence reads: CASSPRSALSIGGYTF. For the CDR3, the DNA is TGTGCCAGCTCACCGCGTAGCGCGCTTTCTATAGGAGGCTACACCTTC.

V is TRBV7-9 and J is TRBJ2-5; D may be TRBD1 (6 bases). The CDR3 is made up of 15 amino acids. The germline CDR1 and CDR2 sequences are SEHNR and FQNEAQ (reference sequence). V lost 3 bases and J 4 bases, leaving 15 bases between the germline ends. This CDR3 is CASSLLRDIGETQYF. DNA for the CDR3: TGTGCCAGCAGCTTGCTACGGGACATAGGAGAGACCCAGTACTTC.

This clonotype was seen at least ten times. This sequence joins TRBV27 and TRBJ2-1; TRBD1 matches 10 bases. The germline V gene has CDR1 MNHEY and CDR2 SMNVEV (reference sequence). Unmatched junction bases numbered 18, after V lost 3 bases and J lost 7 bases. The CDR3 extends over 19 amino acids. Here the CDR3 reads CASSFRPHMDRGNGNEQFF. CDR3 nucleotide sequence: TGTGCCAGCAGTTTCCGGCCCCACATGGACAGGGGGAATGGTAATGAGCAGTTCTTC.

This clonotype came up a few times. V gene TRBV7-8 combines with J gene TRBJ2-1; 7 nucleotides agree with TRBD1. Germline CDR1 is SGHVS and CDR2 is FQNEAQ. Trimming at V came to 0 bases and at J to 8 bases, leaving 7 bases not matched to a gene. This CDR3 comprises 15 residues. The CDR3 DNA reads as TGTGCCAGCAGCTTAGCGAGACAGGGAATTGATGAGCAGTTCTTC. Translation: CASSLARQGIDEQFF.

Here the CDR3 reads CASSLELGVQYF. CDR3 DNA: TGTGCCAGCAGCTTGGAACTAGGAGTGCAGTACTTC. The rearrangement joins TRBV5-5 to TRBJ2-5, with a tentative D call TRBD2 (5 bases). The V end lost 0 bases, the J end lost 11 bases, and 11 bases lay between the germline ends. The CDR3 is 12 residues long. Germline V gene lookup returns CDR1 SGHKS and CDR2 YYEKEE (reference sequence).

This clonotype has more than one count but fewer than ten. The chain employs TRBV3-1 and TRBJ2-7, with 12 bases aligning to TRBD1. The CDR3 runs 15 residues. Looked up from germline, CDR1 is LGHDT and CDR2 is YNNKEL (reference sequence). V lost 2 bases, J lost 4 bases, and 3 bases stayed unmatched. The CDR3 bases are TGTGCCAGCAGCCAAAGGGACAGGGGGCGTTACGAGCAGTACTTC. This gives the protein CASSQRDRGRYEQYF.

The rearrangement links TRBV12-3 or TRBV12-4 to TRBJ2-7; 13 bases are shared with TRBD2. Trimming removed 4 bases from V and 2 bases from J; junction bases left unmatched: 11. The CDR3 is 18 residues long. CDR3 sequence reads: CASSSSSPGLAGTYEQYF. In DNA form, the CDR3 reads TGTGCCAGCAGTTCTTCATCACCGGGACTAGCGGGAACCTACGAGCAGTACTTC.

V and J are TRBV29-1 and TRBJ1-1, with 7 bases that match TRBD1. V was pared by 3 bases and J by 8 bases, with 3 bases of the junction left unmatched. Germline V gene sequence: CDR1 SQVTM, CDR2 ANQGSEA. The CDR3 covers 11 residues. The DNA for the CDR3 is TGCAGCGTTGAGAGGGACAGAGAAGCTTTCTTT. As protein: CSVERDREAFF.

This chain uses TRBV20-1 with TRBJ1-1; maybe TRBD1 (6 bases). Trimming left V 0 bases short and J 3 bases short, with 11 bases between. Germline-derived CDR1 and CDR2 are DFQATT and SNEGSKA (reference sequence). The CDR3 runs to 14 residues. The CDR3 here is CSARDARGYTEAFF. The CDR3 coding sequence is TGCAGTGCTAGAGATGCCAGGGGATACACTGAAGCTTTCTTT.

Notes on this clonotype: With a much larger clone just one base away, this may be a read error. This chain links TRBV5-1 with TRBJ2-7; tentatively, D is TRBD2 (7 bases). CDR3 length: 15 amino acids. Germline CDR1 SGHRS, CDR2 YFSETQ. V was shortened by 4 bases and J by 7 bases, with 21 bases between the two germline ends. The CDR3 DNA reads TGCGCCAGCAGCCATCCGGGACGGGGGGCGCAGGAGCAGTACTTC. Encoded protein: CASSHPGRGAQEQYF.

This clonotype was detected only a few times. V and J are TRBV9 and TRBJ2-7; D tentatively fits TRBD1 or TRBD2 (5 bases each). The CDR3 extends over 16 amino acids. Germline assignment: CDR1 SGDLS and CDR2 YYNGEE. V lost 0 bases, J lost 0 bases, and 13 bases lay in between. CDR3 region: CASSVGAGTFSYEQYF. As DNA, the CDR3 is TGTGCCAGCAGCGTAGGGGCAGGGACGTTCTCCTACGAGCAGTACTTC.

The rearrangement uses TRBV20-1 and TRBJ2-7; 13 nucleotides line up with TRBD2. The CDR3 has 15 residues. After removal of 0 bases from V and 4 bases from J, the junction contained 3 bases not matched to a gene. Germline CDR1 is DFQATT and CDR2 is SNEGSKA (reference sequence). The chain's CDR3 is CSARDRTSGRYEQYF. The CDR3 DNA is TGCAGTGCTAGAGATAGGACTAGCGGGAGATACGAGCAGTACTTC.

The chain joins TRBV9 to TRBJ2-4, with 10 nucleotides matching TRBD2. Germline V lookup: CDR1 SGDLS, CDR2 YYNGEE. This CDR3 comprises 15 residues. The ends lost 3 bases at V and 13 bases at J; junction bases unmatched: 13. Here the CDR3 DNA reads TGTGCCAGCAGCGGTAGCGGGAGGTCCTACAATGAGCAGTACTTC. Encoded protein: CASSGSGRSYNEQYF. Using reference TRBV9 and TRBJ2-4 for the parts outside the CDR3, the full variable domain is DSGVTQTPKHLITATGQRVTLRCSPRSGDLSVYWYQQSLDQGLQFLIQYYNGEERAKGNILERFSAQQFPDLHSELNLSSLELGDSALYFCASSGSGRSYNEQYFGAGTRLSVL.

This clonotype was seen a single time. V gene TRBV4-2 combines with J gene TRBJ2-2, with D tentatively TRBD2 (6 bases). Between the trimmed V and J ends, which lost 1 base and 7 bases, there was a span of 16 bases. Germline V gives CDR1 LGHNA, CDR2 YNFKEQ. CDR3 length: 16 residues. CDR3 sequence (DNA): TGTGCCAGCAGCCAAGCCCAGCGGGCCGAGGGCGGGGAGCTGTTTTTT. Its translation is CASSQAQRAEGGELFF.